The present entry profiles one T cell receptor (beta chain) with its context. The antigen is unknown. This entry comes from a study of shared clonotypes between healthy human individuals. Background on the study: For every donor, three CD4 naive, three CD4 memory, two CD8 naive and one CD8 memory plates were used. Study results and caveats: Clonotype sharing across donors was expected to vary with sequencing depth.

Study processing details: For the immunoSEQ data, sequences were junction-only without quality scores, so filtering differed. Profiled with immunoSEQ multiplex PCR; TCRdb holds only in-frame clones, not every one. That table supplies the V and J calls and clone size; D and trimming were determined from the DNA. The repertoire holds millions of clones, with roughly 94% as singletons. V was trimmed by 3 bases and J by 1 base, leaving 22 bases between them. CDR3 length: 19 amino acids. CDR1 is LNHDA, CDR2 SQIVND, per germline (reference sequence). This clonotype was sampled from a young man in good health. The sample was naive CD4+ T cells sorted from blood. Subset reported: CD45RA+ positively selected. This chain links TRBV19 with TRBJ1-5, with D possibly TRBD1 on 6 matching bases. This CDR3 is CASSIKSGVLRGSNQPQHF. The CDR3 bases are TGTGCCAGTAGTATTAAGTCAGGGGTCCTGAGGGGAAGCAATCAGCCCCAGCATTTT.